This T cell receptor beta chain originates from a study of blood T cell repertoires in COVID-19 (dated by TCRdb to 2019 to 2021). Notes on the research overall: Samples covering the acute and convalescent phases of COVID-19 were provided by collaborators in the United States, Italy and Spain. The material from the prospective study consisted of cDNA or gDNA derived from T cells, B-cell-depleted T cells, or PBMCs. Subjects who had been exposed to COVID-19, were actively infected with it, or had recovered from it provided the deeply sampled blood TCRbeta repertoires that made up the dataset. A freely available public database, intended as a resource for researchers studying the immune response to SARS-CoV-2, is where the repertoires were released. The samples were drawn from two sources: the first 160 participants of the ongoing ImmuneRACE study, and fewer than 1,500 subjects contributed by 6 global collaborators. A de-identified subject ID, COVID-19 status, age in years and sex were almost always included in the sample metadata. Where HLA class I and class II types were available, the types were taken from metadata supplied by the sample provider, not from assay-based typing.

Worth noting for this clone: This receptor's antigen is unknown. Base qualities are not provided; no much larger clone lies one nucleotide away.

V is pruned by 7 bases and J by 7 bases, leaving 10 bases of the junction without a gene match. The germline V gene gives CDR1 as SQVTM and CDR2 as ANQGSEA. There are 12 amino acids in the CDR3, from cysteine to phenylalanine inclusive. Only the CDR3 region is kept as DNA, spanning 36 bases read in frame from base 1. In the prospective study, participants were about 18 to 95 years old, resided in about two dozen geographic areas of the United States, and were enrolled through a virtual design. Cohort assignment in the prospective study relied on participant-reported clinical history from a screening survey and a study questionnaire. ImmuneRACE Cohort 3 recovered participants were defined by two consecutive negative NP/OP PCR tests, healthcare professional clearance, or symptom resolution. Each participant in the prospective study had whole blood, serum and a nasopharyngeal or oropharyngeal swab collected by mobile phlebotomists. Over a roughly 2-month period, participants in the prospective study had the option of providing additional blood draws and questionnaires. Before DNA extraction, blood samples from the prospective study were shipped at room temperature or frozen.

TCRbeta CDR3 regions were amplified from genomic DNA by means of the immunoSEQ Assay, a bias-controlled multiplex PCR. Under the source paper's analysis protocol: The number of nucleated cells in each sample was estimated from the amplification of reference gene primers within the assay. To quantify the absolute abundance of each unique TCRbeta CDR3 rearrangement, sequence reads were collapsed and filtered. For each sample, productive Simpson clonality was calculated as the square root of Simpson's diversity index across productive rearrangements. TCRdb's version of the immuneACCESS table is confined to in-frame rearrangements and falls short of the full clone set. An unresolved V gene accounts for under half of the shortfall where checked; the remainder is of unknown origin. V, J and clone size reflect that table, while D and trimming were determined from the DNA. For this sample there are some 180,000 clones; approximately 89% appear just once. The ten top clones hold approximately 6.2% of the sample.

Points the paper makes about the study in general: Clinical and demographic metadata were provided uncurated, with the amount varying by source and participant.

Sequencing was done on a sample of PBMCs or T cells enriched from blood (not recorded which). The receptor was isolated from a man aged 40-49 years who had recovered from COVID-19. Recombination connected TRBV29-1 to TRBJ2-7, with 7 bases aligning to TRBD2. The sequenced DNA: TGCAGCGCCGGCACGGGGGGTCAAGAGCAGTACTTC. It translates as CSAGTGGQEQYF.